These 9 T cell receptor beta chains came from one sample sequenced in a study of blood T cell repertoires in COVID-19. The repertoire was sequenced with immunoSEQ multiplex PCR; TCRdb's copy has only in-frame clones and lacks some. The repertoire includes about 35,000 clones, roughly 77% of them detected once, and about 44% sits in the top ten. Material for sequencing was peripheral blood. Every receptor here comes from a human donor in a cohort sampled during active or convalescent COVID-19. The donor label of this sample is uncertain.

The CDR3 coding sequence is TGTGCCAGCAGCCTGACTAGGACTCCAGATACGCAGTATTTT. This sequence encodes CASSLTRTPDTQYF. The chain is built from TRBV5-4 and TRBJ2-3, with D maybe TRBD2 (6 bases). Per the germline V gene, CDR1 is SGHNT and CDR2 is YYREEE (reference sequence). CDR3 length: 14 amino acids. Trimming removed 4 bases at V and 4 bases at J, with 13 bases between.

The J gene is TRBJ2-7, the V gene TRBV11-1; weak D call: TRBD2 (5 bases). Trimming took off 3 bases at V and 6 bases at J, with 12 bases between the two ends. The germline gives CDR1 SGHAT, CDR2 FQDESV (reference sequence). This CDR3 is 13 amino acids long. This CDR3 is CASSLSGSSEQYF. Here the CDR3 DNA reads TGTGCCAGCAGCTTGAGTGGGAGTTCCGAGCAGTACTTC.

The CDR3, as DNA: TGTGCCAGCAGTGTAAATTCAGGGTCGAATTCACCCCTCCACTTT. Its protein is CASSVNSGSNSPLHF. This chain connects TRBV2 to TRBJ1-6, with D possibly being TRBD1 (5 bases). Per germline, CDR1 SNHLY and CDR2 FYNNEI. The CDR3 has 15 residues. V lost 4 bases and J lost 7, with 14 bases in between.

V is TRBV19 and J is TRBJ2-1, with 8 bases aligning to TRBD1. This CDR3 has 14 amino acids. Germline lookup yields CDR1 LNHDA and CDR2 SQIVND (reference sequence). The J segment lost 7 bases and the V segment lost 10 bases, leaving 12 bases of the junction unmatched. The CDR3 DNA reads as TGTGCCACCTCCCGGACCGGGACAGGAAATGAGCAGTTCTTC. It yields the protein CATSRTGTGNEQFF.

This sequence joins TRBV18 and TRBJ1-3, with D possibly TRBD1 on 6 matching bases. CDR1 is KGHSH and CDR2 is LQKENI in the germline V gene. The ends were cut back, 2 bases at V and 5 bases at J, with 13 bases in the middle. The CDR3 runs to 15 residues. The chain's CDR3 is CASSPVQGKRNTIYF. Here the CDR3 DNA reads TGTGCCAGCTCACCAGTACAGGGCAAGAGAAACACCATATATTTT. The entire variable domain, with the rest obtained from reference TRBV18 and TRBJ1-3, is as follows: NAGVMQNPRHLVRRRGQEARLRCSPMKGHSHVYWYRQLPEEGLKFMVYLQKENIIDESGMPKERFSAEFPKEGPSILRIQQVVRGDSAAYFCASSPVQGKRNTIYFGEGSWLTVV.

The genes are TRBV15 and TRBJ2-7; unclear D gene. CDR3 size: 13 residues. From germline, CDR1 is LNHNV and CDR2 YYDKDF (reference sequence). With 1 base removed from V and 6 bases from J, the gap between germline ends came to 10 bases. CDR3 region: CATSRVANSEQYF. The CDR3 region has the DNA TGTGCCACCAGCAGAGTCGCAAACTCCGAGCAGTACTTC.

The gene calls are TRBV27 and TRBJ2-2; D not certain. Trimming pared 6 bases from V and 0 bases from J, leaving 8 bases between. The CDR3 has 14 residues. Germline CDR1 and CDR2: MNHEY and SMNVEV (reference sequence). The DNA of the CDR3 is TGTGCCAGCAGCTTCGACACGAACACCGGGGAGCTGTTTTTT. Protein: CASSFDTNTGELFF.

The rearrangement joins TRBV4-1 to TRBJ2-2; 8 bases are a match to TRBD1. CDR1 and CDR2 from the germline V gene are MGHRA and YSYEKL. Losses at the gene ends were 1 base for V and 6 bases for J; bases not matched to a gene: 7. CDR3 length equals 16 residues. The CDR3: CASSQGVTGAPGELFF. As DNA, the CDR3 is TGCGCCAGCAGCCAAGGGGTGACAGGGGCTCCCGGGGAGCTGTTTTTT.

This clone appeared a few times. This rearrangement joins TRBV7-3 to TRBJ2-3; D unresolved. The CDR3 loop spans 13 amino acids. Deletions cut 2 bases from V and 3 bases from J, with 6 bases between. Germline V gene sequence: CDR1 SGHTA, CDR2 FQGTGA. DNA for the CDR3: TGTGCCAGCAGCTTAGCCAGAACAGATACGCAGTATTTT. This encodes CASSLARTDTQYF. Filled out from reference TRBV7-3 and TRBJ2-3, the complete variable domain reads GAGVSQTPSNKVTEKGKYVELRCDPISGHTALYWYRQSLGQGPEFLIYFQGTGAADDSGLPNDRFFAVRPEGSVSTLKIQRTERGDSAVYLCASSLARTDTQYFGPGTRLTVL.